The clone carrying this T cell receptor (beta chain) was detected only once. The target antigen is unknown. Primers: 60 Vbeta forward and 13 Jbeta reverse. TCRdb's copy holds only in-frame clones and misses some; the assay was immunoSEQ multiplex PCR. This sample has a few hundred thousand clones, with around 77% found just once. This specimen belongs to a study of cytomegalovirus exposure and HLA in healthy donors. The study, taken as a whole, reports: Confirmation in vitro established that a few CMV-associated chains were specific for CMV antigens.

The CDR3 has 15 amino acids. Trimming stripped 2 bases from V and 2 bases from J, with 11 bases between. Germline V gene sequence: CDR1 SGHDT, CDR2 YYEEEE. The sample consisted of PBMCs. The source of this sequence is a woman aged 25 to 39 in good health and CMV-seronegative. This chain joins TRBV5-6 and TRBJ2-1; no clear D. The CDR3 nucleotides are TGTGCCAGCAGCTTCGGTGACAAACCCTACAATGAGCAGTTCTTC. This codes for CASSFGDKPYNEQFF. Looking up the rest from reference TRBV5-6 and TRBJ2-1 gives the full variable domain: DAGVTQSPTHLIKTRGQQVTLRCSPKSGHDTVSWYQQALGQGPQFIFQYYEEEERQRGNFPDRFSGHQFPNYSSELNVNALLLGDSALYLCASSFGDKPYNEQFFGPGTRLTVL.